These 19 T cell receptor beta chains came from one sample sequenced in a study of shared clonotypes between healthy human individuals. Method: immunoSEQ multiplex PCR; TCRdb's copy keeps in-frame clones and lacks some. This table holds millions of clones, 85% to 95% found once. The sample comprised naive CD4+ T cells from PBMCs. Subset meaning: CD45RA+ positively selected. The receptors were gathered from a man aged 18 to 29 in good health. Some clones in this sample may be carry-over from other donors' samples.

CDR3 coding DNA: TGTGCCAGTAGCCCACAGGGGGCTCTTTGGGTCACTGAAGCTTTCTTT. This gives the protein CASSPQGALWVTEAFF. The V call is TRBV19, the J call TRBJ1-1; 9 bases are shared with TRBD1. J was trimmed by 4 bases and V by 6 bases; bases with no gene match: 12. Per germline, CDR1 LNHDA and CDR2 SQIVND (reference sequence). The CDR3 sequence is 16 residues long.

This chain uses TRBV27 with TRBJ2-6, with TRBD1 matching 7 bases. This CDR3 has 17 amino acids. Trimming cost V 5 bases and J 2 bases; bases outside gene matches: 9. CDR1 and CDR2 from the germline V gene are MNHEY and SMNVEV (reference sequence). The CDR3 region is CASSPQTGIAGANVLTF. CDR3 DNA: TGTGCCAGCAGTCCACAGACAGGGATCGCTGGGGCCAACGTCCTGACTTTC.

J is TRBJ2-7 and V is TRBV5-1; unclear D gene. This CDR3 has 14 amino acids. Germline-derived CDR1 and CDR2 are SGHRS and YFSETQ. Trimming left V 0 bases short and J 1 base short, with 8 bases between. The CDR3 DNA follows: TGCGCCAGCAGCTTGGATCAGTTTTCCTACGAGCAGTACTTC. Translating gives CASSLDQFSYEQYF. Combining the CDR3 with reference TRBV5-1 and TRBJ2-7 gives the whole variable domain KAGVTQTPRYLIKTRGQQVTLSCSPISGHRSVSWYQQTPGQGLQFLFEYFSETQRNKGNFPGRFSGRQFSNSRSEMNVSTLELGDSALYLCASSLDQFSYEQYFGPGTRLTVT.

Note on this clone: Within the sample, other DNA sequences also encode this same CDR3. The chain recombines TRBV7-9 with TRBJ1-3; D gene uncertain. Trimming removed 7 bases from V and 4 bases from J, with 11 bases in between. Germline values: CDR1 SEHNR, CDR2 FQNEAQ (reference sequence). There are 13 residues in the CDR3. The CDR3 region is CASKESSGNTIYF. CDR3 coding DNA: TGTGCCAGCAAGGAATCGTCCGGAAACACCATATATTTT. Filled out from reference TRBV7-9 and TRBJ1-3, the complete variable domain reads DTGVSQNPRHKITKRGQNVTFRCDPISEHNRLYWYRQTLGQGPEFLTYFQNEAQLEKSRLLSDRFSAERPKGSFSTLEIQRTEQGDSAMYLCASKESSGNTIYFGEGSWLTVV.

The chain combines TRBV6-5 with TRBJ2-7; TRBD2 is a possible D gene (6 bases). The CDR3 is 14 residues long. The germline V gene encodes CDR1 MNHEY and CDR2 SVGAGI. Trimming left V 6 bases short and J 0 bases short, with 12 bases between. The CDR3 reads CASSVRDPSYEQYF. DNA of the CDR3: TGTGCCAGCAGCGTGCGGGACCCCTCCTACGAGCAGTACTTC.

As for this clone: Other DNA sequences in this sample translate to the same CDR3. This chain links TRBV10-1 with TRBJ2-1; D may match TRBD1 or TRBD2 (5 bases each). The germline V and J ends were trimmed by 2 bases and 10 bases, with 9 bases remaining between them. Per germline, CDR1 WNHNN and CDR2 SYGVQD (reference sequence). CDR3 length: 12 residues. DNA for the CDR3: TGCGCCAGCAGTGAGGGGGGTAGAGAGCAGTTCTTC. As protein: CASSEGGREQFF.

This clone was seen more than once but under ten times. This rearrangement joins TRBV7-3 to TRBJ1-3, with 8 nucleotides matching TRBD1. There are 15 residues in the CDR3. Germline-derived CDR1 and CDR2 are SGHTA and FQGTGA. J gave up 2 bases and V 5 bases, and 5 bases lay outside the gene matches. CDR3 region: CASSMTGVPGNTIYF. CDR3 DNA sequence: TGTGCCAGCAGCATGACAGGGGTACCTGGAAACACCATATATTTT.

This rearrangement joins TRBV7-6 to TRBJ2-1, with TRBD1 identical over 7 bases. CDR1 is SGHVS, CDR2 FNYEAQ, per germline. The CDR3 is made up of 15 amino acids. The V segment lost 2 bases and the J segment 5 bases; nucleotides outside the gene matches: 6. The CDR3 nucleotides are TGTGCCAGCAGCTTACTTGGACAGGCCGACAATGAGCAGTTCTTC. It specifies CASSLLGQADNEQFF.

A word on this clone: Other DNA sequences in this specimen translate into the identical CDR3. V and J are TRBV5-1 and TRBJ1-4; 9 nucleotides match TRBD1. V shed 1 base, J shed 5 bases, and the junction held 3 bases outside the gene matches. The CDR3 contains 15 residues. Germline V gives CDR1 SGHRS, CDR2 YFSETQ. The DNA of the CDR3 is TGCGCCAGCAGCTTGACCGGGACAGGGAATGAAAAACTGTTTTTT. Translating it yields CASSLTGTGNEKLFF.

The CDR3: CASSQDWDRGYEQFF. Here the CDR3 DNA reads TGCGCCAGCAGCCAAGATTGGGACAGGGGCTACGAGCAGTTCTTC. The rearrangement uses TRBV4-3 and TRBJ2-1, with 10 bases aligning to TRBD1. The junction had 6 bases not matched to a gene; V was cut back by 0 bases and J by 10 bases. Germline values: CDR1 LGHNA, CDR2 YSLEER. The length of the CDR3 is 15 residues.

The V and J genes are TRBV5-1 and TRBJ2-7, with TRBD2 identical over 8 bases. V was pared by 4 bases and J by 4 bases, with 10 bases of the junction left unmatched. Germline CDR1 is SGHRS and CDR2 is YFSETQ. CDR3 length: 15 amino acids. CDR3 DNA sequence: TGCGCCAGCAGCCGCCTCGGGGGGGCGTTATACGAGCAGTACTTC. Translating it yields CASSRLGGALYEQYF. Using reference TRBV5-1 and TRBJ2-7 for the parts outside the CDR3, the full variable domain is KAGVTQTPRYLIKTRGQQVTLSCSPISGHRSVSWYQQTPGQGLQFLFEYFSETQRNKGNFPGRFSGRQFSNSRSEMNVSTLELGDSALYLCASSRLGGALYEQYFGPGTRLTVT.

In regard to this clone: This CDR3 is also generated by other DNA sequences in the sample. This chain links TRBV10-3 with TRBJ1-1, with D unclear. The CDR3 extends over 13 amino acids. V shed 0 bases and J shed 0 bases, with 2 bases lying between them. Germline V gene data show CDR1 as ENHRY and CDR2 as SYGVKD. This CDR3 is CAISESLNTEAFF. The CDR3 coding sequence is TGTGCCATCAGTGAGTCATTGAACACTGAAGCTTTCTTT.

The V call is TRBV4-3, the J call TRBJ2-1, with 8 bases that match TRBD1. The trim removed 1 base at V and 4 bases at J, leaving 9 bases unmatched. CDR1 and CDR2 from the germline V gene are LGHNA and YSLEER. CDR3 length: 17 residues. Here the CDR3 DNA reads TGCGCCAGCAGCCAAGCAGGGGGCGCGGCTGGATACAATGAGCAGTTCTTC. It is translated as CASSQAGGAAGYNEQFF.

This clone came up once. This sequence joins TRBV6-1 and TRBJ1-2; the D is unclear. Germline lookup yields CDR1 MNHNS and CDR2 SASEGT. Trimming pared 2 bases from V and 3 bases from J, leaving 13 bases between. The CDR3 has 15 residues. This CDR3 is CASSELRLWDYGYTF. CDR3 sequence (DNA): TGTGCCAGCAGTGAATTAAGGCTCTGGGACTATGGCTACACCTTC.

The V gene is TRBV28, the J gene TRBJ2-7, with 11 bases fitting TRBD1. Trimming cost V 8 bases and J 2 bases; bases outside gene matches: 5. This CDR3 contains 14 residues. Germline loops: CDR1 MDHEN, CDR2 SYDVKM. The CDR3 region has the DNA TGTGCCAGCCGGACAGGGGGCAGGACCTACGAGCAGTACTTC. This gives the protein CASRTGGRTYEQYF.

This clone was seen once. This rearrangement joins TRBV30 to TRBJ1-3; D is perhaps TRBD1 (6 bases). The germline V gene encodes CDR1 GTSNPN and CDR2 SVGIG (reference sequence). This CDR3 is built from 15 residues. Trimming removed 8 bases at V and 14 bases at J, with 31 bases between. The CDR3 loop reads CAGPLVGPVTGPLYF. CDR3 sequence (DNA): TGTGCCGGACCCCTAGTGGGACCCGTGACAGGTCCTCTATATTTT. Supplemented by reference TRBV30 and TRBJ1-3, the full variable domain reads SQTIHQWPATLVQPVGSPLSLECTVEGTSNPNLYWYRQAAGRGLQLLFYSVGIGQISSEVPQNLSASRPQDRQFILSSKKLLLSDSGFYLCAGPLVGPVTGPLYFGEGSWLTVV.

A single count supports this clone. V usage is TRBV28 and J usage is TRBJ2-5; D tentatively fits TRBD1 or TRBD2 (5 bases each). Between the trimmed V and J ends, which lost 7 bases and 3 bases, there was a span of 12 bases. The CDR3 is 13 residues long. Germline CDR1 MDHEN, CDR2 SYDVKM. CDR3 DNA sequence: TGTGCCAGCACCCTAGGGGAGAAAGAGACCCAGTACTTC. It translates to CASTLGEKETQYF. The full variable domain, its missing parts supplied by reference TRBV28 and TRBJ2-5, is DVKVTQSSRYLVKRTGEKVFLECVQDMDHENMFWYRQDPGLGLRLIYFSYDVKMKEKGDIPEGYSVSREKKERFSLILESASTNQTSMYLCASTLGEKETQYFGPGTRLLVL.

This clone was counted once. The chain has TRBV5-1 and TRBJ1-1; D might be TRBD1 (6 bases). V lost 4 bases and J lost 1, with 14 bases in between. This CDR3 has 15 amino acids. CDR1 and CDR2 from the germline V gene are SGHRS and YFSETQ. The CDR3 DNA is TGCGCCAGCAGCACCTGGACAGCTAGGAACACTGAAGCTTTCTTT. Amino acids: CASSTWTARNTEAFF.

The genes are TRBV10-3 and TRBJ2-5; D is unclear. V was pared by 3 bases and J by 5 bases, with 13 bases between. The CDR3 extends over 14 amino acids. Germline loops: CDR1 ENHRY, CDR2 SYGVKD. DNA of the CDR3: TGTGCCATCAGTGATTTGTGGAATTCGGAGACCCAGTACTTC. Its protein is CAISDLWNSETQYF.